This passage covers 31 T cell receptor beta chains from one sample sequenced in a study of blood T cell repertoires in COVID-19. The data were produced by immunoSEQ multiplex PCR, yet TCRdb's version contains in-frame clones alone and is incomplete. The table lists 250,000 to 350,000 clones, around four fifths of them singletons. Material for sequencing was peripheral blood. These TCRs come from a woman aged 45-65 years with active or convalescent COVID-19.

V usage is TRBV6-2 or TRBV6-3 and J usage is TRBJ1-5; D unresolved. CDR3 length: 13 residues. Trimming pared 5 bases from V and 9 bases from J, leaving 14 bases between. Germline CDR1 is MNHEY and CDR2 is SVGEGT. CDR3 protein: CASSTGLGRPQHF. The CDR3 bases are TGTGCCAGCAGTACCGGACTGGGGAGGCCCCAGCATTTT.

This clone was picked up a small number of times. The rearrangement uses TRBV28 and TRBJ1-4; 12 bases align to TRBD1. The CDR3 has 18 amino acids. From germline, CDR1 is MDHEN and CDR2 SYDVKM. V shed 9 bases, J shed 3 bases, and the junction held 14 bases outside the gene matches. The CDR3: CARAKPGQGAFANEKLFF. CDR3 sequence (DNA): TGTGCCAGGGCCAAACCGGGACAGGGGGCATTTGCTAATGAAAAACTGTTTTTT.

The V and J genes are TRBV27 and TRBJ2-7, with 7 bases matching TRBD1. The V gene end was trimmed by 2 bases and the J gene end by 6 bases; junction bases not matched to a gene: 16. From germline, CDR1 is MNHEY and CDR2 SMNVEV (reference sequence). The CDR3 contains 17 residues. The CDR3 protein is CASSLEKRGRVGCEQYF. The DNA of the CDR3 is TGTGCCAGCAGTTTAGAAAAGAGGGGGCGCGTCGGTTGCGAGCAGTACTTC.

In DNA form, the CDR3 reads TGTGCCAGCAGTGAACAGGGTGAAAAACTGTTTTTT. Protein sequence: CASSEQGEKLFF. The chain is built from TRBV6-1 and TRBJ1-4, with D tentatively TRBD1 (5 bases). Per the germline V gene, CDR1 is MNHNS and CDR2 is SASEGT. V was cut by 2 bases and J by 7 bases, with 5 bases left in between. The CDR3 extends over 12 amino acids.

The chain has TRBV7-2 and TRBJ2-3, with 7 nucleotides matching TRBD1. V was pared by 4 bases and J by 6 bases, with 10 bases of the junction left unmatched. This CDR3 is built from 15 residues. Germline V gives CDR1 SGHTA, CDR2 FQGNSA. The chain's CDR3 is CASSWLSGGGDTQYF. The DNA for the CDR3 is TGTGCCAGCAGCTGGCTTTCAGGGGGTGGGGATACGCAGTATTTT.

The chain couples TRBV27 to TRBJ1-4; D not resolved. This CDR3 is built from 14 residues. Germline CDR1 and CDR2: MNHEY and SMNVEV (reference sequence). Trimming took 0 bases from V and 5 from J, leaving 7 bases between them. In nucleotides, the CDR3 is TGTGCCAGCAGTTTATCAGGCAGGAATGAAAAACTGTTTTTT. It specifies CASSLSGRNEKLFF.

The chain carries TRBV11-2 and TRBJ2-5; 10 bases line up with TRBD2. The CDR3 contains 16 residues. V gave up 5 bases and J gave up 1 base; unmatched junction bases: 7. Germline V gene data show CDR1 as SGHAT and CDR2 as FQNNGV. The CDR3 is CASSKEREGLQETQYF. The DNA of the CDR3 is TGTGCCAGCAGCAAAGAGCGGGAGGGCCTCCAAGAGACCCAGTACTTC.

V usage is TRBV7-6 and J usage is TRBJ2-2, with a possible D match to TRBD1 (7 bases). The germline V and J ends were trimmed by 5 bases and 1 base, with 17 bases remaining between them. This CDR3 region has 17 residues. CDR1 is SGHVS, CDR2 FNYEAQ, per germline. The CDR3 sequence: CASSPGGWARNTGELFF. CDR3 nucleotide sequence: TGTGCCAGCAGCCCAGGGGGGTGGGCAAGGAACACCGGGGAGCTGTTTTTT. Variable domain in full (rest from reference TRBV7-6 and TRBJ2-2): GAGVSQSPRYKVTKRGQDVALRCDPISGHVSLYWYRQALGQGPEFLTYFNYEAQQDKSGLPNDRFSAERPEGSISTLTIQRTEQRDSAMYRCASSPGGWARNTGELFFGEGSRLTVL.

The chain couples TRBV19 to TRBJ1-1; TRBD1 matches 7 bases. Germline CDR1 LNHDA, CDR2 SQIVND (reference sequence). V shed 11 bases and J 4 bases; nucleotides not matched to a gene: 10. This CDR3 spans 13 amino acids. In nucleotides, the CDR3 is TGTGCCTCCTCTCGAGAGGGGGCCACTGAAGCTTTCTTT. This gives the protein CASSREGATEAFF.

This clone was recorded once. J is TRBJ2-1 and V is TRBV2; 8 bases line up with TRBD2. This CDR3 spans 15 amino acids. After removal of 7 bases from V and 2 bases from J, the junction contained 7 bases not matched to a gene. Germline V gene sequence: CDR1 SNHLY, CDR2 FYNNEI. The CDR3 protein is CASITAGVTYNEQFF. As DNA, the CDR3 is TGTGCCAGCATAACAGCGGGAGTAACCTACAATGAGCAGTTCTTC.

This sequence joins TRBV19 and TRBJ2-3; 12 positions match TRBD2. The CDR3 runs to 16 residues. Looked up from germline, CDR1 is LNHDA and CDR2 is SQIVND (reference sequence). The V and J ends lost 7 bases and 2 bases, in that order; junction bases with no gene match: 7. As DNA, the CDR3 is TGTGCCAGTACCCCGGGACTAGCGGGCCCCACAGATACGCAGTATTTT. It is translated as CASTPGLAGPTDTQYF.

This rearrangement joins TRBV3-1 (or the pseudogene TRBV3-2) to TRBJ2-7; 11 nucleotides agree with TRBD2. The germline gives CDR1 LGHDT, CDR2 YNNKEL (reference sequence). This CDR3 comprises 15 residues. V shed 0 bases, J shed 4 bases, and the junction held 2 bases outside the gene matches. In DNA, the CDR3 is TGTGCCAGCAGCCAAGAACTAGCGGGAGATTACGAGCAGTACTTC. The encoded protein is CASSQELAGDYEQYF.

CDR3 in DNA: TGTGCCAGCAGTGCTGATCAGGGGACAAAGCATTCACCCCTCCACTTT. Its translation is CASSADQGTKHSPLHF. V is TRBV2 and J is TRBJ1-6; possible D gene TRBD1, 6 bases. V was trimmed by 4 bases and J by 8 bases, leaving 18 bases between them. The germline V gene encodes CDR1 SNHLY and CDR2 FYNNEI. This CDR3 has 16 amino acids.

V and J are TRBV6-5 and TRBJ2-2; no clear D. CDR1 is MNHEY, CDR2 SVGAGI, per germline. V lost 6 bases to trimming and J lost 6 bases, with 8 bases between them. The CDR3 spans 12 residues. The DNA for the CDR3 is TGTGCCAGCAGGAGGCTTCCCGGGGAGCTGTTTTTT. It yields the protein CASRRLPGELFF.

This sequence joins TRBV12-2 and TRBJ2-5; the table's D call of TRBD2 was not tested on the DNA. TRBV12-2 is noted as a pseudogene. This CDR3 comprises 15 residues. CDR3: CASRPRRLNVETQYF. The CDR3 nucleotides read TGTGCAAGTCGCCCAAGGAGACTCAACGTAGAGACCCAGTACTTC.

The chain uses TRBV6-6 and TRBJ2-3, with 7 bases that match TRBD1. The CDR3 is made up of 15 amino acids. J lost 2 bases, V lost 6 bases, and 8 bases had no gene match. Germline CDR1 and CDR2: MNHNY and SVGAGI (reference sequence). The CDR3 sequence is CASSPRDRATDTQYF. The CDR3 DNA follows: TGTGCCAGCAGCCCTCGGGACAGAGCCACAGATACGCAGTATTTT.

This rearrangement joins TRBV28 to TRBJ2-1, with 7 bases matching TRBD2. Germline V gene data show CDR1 as MDHEN and CDR2 as SYDVKM. The CDR3 is 14 residues long. Losses at the gene ends were 1 base for V and 5 bases for J; bases not matched to a gene: 2. CDR3 in DNA: TGTGCCAGCAGTTTATCGGGACTACACAATGAGCAGTTCTTC. The encoded protein is CASSLSGLHNEQFF.

The V and J genes are TRBV5-6 and TRBJ1-5, with a possible D match to TRBD1 (5 bases). V was pared by 4 bases and J by 5 bases, with 16 bases between. Per the germline V gene, CDR1 is SGHDT and CDR2 is YYEEEE. The CDR3 length is 15 residues. CDR3 nucleotides: TGTGCCAGCAGCGGGGGTGGGCCGGGGGATCAGCCCCAGCATTTT. Translation: CASSGGGPGDQPQHF.

The chain links TRBV6-8 to TRBJ2-1, with 8 bases matching TRBD2. J was trimmed by 7 bases and V by 4 bases; bases with no gene match: 9. The CDR3 contains 15 residues. Germline V CDR1 and CDR2: MNHGY, SAAAGT. The CDR3 coding sequence is TGTGCCAGCAGTTCGCTGAGCGGGAGTCGTAATGAGCAGTTCTTC. Amino acid sequence: CASSSLSGSRNEQFF.

This clone has only one observation. The CDR3 bases are TGTGCCAGCGCTCTGGATGGCAGGGTAGGTGAGCAGTACTTC. Protein product: CASALDGRVGEQYF. This sequence joins TRBV6-5 and TRBJ2-7, with D perhaps TRBD1 (5 bases). Germline CDR1 reads MNHEY; CDR2 reads SVGAGI. The CDR3 has 14 residues. Trimming stripped 8 bases from V and 7 bases from J, with 21 bases between.

The chain is built from TRBV18 and TRBJ2-2, with a weak D call TRBD1 (6 bases). V lost 4 bases to trimming and J lost 4 bases, with 7 bases between them. The CDR3 is made up of 13 amino acids. Germline CDR1 reads KGHSH; CDR2 reads LQKENI. CDR3 residues: CASSRGGTGELFF. The CDR3 nucleotides are TGTGCCAGCTCACGAGGGGGCACCGGGGAGCTGTTTTTT.

This clone has a count of ten or more. The rearrangement links TRBV5-8 to TRBJ1-5, with TRBD1 identical over 8 bases. The V segment lost 2 bases and the J segment 4 bases; nucleotides outside the gene matches: 8. Germline CDR1 reads SGHTS; CDR2 reads YDEGEE. There are 16 residues in the CDR3. The CDR3 sequence: CASSLPGQGDNQPQHF. The CDR3 nucleotides read TGTGCCAGCAGCTTACCTGGACAGGGAGATAATCAGCCCCAGCATTTT.

The chain combines TRBV2 with TRBJ1-1, with D possibly TRBD1 on 5 matching bases. V shed 4 bases and J shed 4 bases, with 7 bases lying between them. The CDR3 contains 12 residues. Per germline, CDR1 SNHLY and CDR2 FYNNEI. The CDR3 DNA reads as TGTGCCAGCAGTGCCGGGGGCACTGAAGCTTTCTTT. Translation: CASSAGGTEAFF.

The rearrangement links TRBV19 to TRBJ2-1; 14 bases match TRBD2. The CDR3 totals 16 residues. Trimming took 4 bases from V and 9 from J; bases not matched to a gene: 8. CDR1 and CDR2 (germline): LNHDA, SQIVND (reference sequence). The CDR3 DNA sequence: TGTGCCAGTAGTACGACTAGCGGGAGGGCTATAGGTGAGCAGTTCTTC. Residues: CASSTTSGRAIGEQFF.

The chain joins TRBV5-4 to TRBJ2-7, with TRBD2 matching over 7 bases. Germline CDR1 is SGHNT and CDR2 is YYREEE (reference sequence). This CDR3 has 15 amino acids. V gave up 0 bases and J gave up 1 base; unmatched junction bases: 4. The CDR3 reads CASSLGLAESYEQYF. In DNA, the CDR3 is TGTGCCAGCAGCTTGGGACTAGCTGAATCCTACGAGCAGTACTTC.

The chain couples TRBV29-1 to TRBJ2-7, with TRBD2 matching over 12 bases. The V and J ends lost 6 bases and 2 bases, in that order; junction bases with no gene match: 2. The CDR3 covers 13 residues. The germline CDR1 and CDR2 sequences are SQVTM and ANQGSEA. CDR3 nucleotide sequence: TGCAGCGTCGGACTAGCGGGGACCTACGAGCAGTACTTC. Translated: CSVGLAGTYEQYF.

This chain joins TRBV9 and TRBJ2-3; 11 bases line up with TRBD2. This CDR3 has 15 residues. Germline V lookup: CDR1 SGDLS, CDR2 YYNGEE. V was clipped by 0 bases and J by 6 bases; unmatched bases: 3. The CDR3 DNA sequence: TGTGCCAGCAGCGTAGTAGCGGGAGGGAGGGATACGCAGTATTTT. Its translation: CASSVVAGGRDTQYF.

This clone showed up just once. The chain carries TRBV19 and TRBJ1-5; possibly TRBD1 for D (5 bases). Germline CDR1 and CDR2: LNHDA and SQIVND (reference sequence). V was shortened by 2 bases and J by 6 bases, with 14 bases between the two germline ends. The CDR3 has 15 amino acids. The CDR3 region is CASSIWRQGGQPQHF. CDR3 sequence (DNA): TGTGCCAGTAGTATATGGCGGCAGGGCGGTCAGCCCCAGCATTTT.

The chain's CDR3 is CAWSPGLAVYQETQYF. The CDR3 DNA reads as TGTGCCTGGAGTCCTGGACTAGCGGTGTACCAAGAGACCCAGTACTTC. This chain joins TRBV30 and TRBJ2-5; 10 nucleotides match TRBD2. Germline assignment: CDR1 GTSNPN and CDR2 SVGIG (reference sequence). V trimming: 2 bases; J trimming: 0 bases; junction bases outside the gene matches: 6. The CDR3 loop spans 16 amino acids. The entire variable domain, with the rest obtained from reference TRBV30 and TRBJ2-5, is as follows: SQTIHQWPATLVQPVGSPLSLECTVEGTSNPNLYWYRQAAGRGLQLLFYSVGIGQISSEVPQNLSASRPQDRQFILSSKKLLLSDSGFYLCAWSPGLAVYQETQYFGPGTRLLVL.

The genes are TRBV5-4 and TRBJ1-6; 8 nucleotides line up with TRBD1. Losses at the gene ends were 5 bases for V and 6 bases for J; bases not matched to a gene: 7. Germline loops: CDR1 SGHNT, CDR2 YYREEE (reference sequence). The CDR3 sequence is 15 residues long. The CDR3 region is CASSSQGAGNSPLHF. DNA of the CDR3: TGTGCCAGCAGTTCCCAGGGGGCCGGTAATTCACCCCTCCACTTT.

This rearrangement joins TRBV30 to TRBJ2-2; D possibly corresponds to TRBD2 (6 bases). The CDR3 length is 16 residues. The germline V gene encodes CDR1 GTSNPN and CDR2 SVGIG (reference sequence). Trimming left V 6 bases short and J 1 base short, with 18 bases between. The chain's CDR3 is CACPTTPGLNTGELFF. The CDR3 coding sequence is TGTGCCTGTCCAACAACTCCGGGACTGAACACCGGGGAGCTGTTTTTT.